The TCR beta chain under discussion was sequenced for a study of T cell repertoires in cytomegalovirus infection. Germline CDR1 MGHRA, CDR2 YSYEKL. This CDR3 has 15 residues. The V segment lost 1 base and the J segment 6 bases; nucleotides outside the gene matches: 6. On this clonotype: The antigen is unknown.

Each CDR3 protein is one row after TCRdb ran MiXCR on the reads. The profile shows under 150,000 distinct CDR3 sequences, about 30% of them singletons. The specimen was CD8+ T cells from cultured PBMCs, collected from culture after CMV antigen stimulation. The gene calls are TRBV4-1 and TRBJ1-5, with 7 bases lining up with TRBD1. This receptor was identified in a human donor in good health (CMV status not recorded). Some clones in this sample may be carry-over from other donors' samples. The CDR3 protein is CASSQVDQGGQPQHF. The CDR3 DNA is TGCGCCAGCAGCCAAGTCGATCAGGGGGGTCAGCCCCAGCATTTT.